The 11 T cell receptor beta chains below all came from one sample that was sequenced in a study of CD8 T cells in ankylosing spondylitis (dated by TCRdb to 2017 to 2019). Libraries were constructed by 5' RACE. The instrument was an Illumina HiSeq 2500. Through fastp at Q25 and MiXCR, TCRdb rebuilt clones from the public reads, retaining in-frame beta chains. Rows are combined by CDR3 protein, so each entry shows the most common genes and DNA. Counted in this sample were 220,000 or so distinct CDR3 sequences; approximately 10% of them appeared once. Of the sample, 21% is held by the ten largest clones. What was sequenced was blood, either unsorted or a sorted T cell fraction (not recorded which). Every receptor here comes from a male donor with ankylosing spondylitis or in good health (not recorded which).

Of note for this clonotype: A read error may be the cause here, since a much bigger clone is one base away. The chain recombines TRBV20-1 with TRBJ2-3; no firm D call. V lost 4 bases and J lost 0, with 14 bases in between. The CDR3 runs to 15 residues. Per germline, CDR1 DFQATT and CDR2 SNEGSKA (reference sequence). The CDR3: CSAMPPTRSTDTQYF. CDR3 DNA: TGCAGTGCTATGCCCCCGACCAGAAGCACAGATACGCAGTATTTT.

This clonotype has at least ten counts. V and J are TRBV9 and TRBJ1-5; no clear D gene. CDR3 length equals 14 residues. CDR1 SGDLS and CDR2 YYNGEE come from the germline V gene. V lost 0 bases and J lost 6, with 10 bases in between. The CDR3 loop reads CASSVGGIGQPQHF. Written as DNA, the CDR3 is TGTGCCAGCAGCGTAGGTGGGATAGGTCAGCCCCAGCATTTT.

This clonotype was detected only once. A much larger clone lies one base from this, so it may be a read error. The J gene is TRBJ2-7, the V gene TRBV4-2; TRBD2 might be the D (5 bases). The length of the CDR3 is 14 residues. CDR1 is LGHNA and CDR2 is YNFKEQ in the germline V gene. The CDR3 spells CASRQDWTDYEQYF. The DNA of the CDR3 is TGTGCCAGCAGGCAAGATTGGACTGACTACGAGCAGTACTTC.

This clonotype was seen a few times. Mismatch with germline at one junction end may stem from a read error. CDR3 sequence: CSSRDQGQGSYNEQFF. CDR3 DNA: TGCAGTTCTAGAGATCAGGGGCAGGGCTCCTACAATGAGCAGTTCTTC. The chain links TRBV20-1 to TRBJ2-1; tentatively, D is TRBD1 (6 bases). CDR1 is DFQATT and CDR2 is SNEGSKA in the germline V gene (reference sequence). The CDR3 is made up of 16 amino acids.

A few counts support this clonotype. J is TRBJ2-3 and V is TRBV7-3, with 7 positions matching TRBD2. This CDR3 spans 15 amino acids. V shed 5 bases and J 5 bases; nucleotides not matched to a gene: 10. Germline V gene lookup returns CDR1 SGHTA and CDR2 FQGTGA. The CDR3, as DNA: TGTGCCAGCAGCGTCAGACTAGCAGGTCAAGATACGCAGTATTTT. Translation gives CASSVRLAGQDTQYF.

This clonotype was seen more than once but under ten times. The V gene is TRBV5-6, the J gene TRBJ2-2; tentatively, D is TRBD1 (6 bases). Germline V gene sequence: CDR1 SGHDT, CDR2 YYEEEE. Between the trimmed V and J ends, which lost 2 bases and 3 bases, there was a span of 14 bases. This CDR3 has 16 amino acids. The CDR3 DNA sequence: TGTGCCAGCAGCTTAGGAACAGGGTCCGACACCGGGGAGCTGTTTTTT. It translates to CASSLGTGSDTGELFF.

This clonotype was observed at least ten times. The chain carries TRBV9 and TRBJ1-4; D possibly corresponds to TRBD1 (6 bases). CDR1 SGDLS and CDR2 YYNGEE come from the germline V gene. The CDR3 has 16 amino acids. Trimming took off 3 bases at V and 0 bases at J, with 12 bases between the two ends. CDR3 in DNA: TGTGCCAGCAGCGGAAGCCAGGGGACAACTAATGAAAAACTGTTTTTT. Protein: CASSGSQGTTNEKLFF.

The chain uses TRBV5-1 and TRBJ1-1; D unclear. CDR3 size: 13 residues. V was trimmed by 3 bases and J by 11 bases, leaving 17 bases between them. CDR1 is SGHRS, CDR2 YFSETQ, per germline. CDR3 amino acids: CASSSEARRPAFF. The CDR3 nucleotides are TGCGCCAGCAGCTCGGAAGCTAGACGTCCGGCTTTCTTT.

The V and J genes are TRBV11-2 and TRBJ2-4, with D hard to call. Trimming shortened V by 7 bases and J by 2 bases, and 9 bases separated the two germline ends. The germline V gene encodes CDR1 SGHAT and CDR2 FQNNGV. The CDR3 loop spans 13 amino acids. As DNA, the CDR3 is TGTGCCAGCACAGAGAGGTCCAAAAACATTCAGTACTTC. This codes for CASTERSKNIQYF.

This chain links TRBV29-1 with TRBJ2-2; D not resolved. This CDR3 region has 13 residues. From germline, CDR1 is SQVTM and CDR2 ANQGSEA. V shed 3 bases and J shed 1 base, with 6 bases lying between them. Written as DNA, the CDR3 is TGCAGCGTTGATGTGGGGAACACCGGGGAGCTGTTTTTT. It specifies CSVDVGNTGELFF.

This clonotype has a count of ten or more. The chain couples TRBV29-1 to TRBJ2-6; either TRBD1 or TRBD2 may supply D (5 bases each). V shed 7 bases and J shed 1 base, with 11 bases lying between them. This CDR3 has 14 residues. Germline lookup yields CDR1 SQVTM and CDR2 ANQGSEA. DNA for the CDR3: TGCAGCGCCAAAGAGGGGTCTGGGGCCAACGTCCTGACTTTC. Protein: CSAKEGSGANVLTF.